This T cell receptor (beta chain) emerged from a study of shared clonotypes between healthy human individuals (dated by TCRdb to 2020 to 2022). At the level of the whole study: Three men and a couple of women, aged 18 to 49 years, made up the cohort. The study deeply sequenced blood TCR repertoires of five healthy adults to estimate repertoire size and the extent of clonotype sharing between individuals. Per donor, three plates each were used for CD4 naive and CD4 memory, two for CD8 naive, and one for CD8 memory. To increase sequencing depth and limit assay-specific biases, different laboratories used diverse techniques to prepare libraries and sequence TCR repertoires. Leukapheresis yielded between about 0.85 and 10 billion PBMCs per donor. Summary of the overall study and its limitations: Higher generation probabilities were observed for clonotypes shared by all four sorted-subset donors than for non-shared clonotypes. About 5% of naive CD4, approximately 3.7% of naive CD8, around 2.3% of memory CD4, and roughly 0.4% of memory CD8 clonotypes were shared across a few donors. Sampling was restricted to blood, and TCR repertoires in tissue are likely to differ from TCR repertoires in blood. The genetic and exposure-history diversity represented was limited by the small number of donors. Even with the large sequencing depth, rarefaction of the sorted-subset datasets indicated that sequencing was incomplete. Based on pairwise subsampling, the degree of clonotype sharing among donors was expected to be affected by sequencing depth. Larger estimated clonotype richness was generally found for naive subsets than for memory subsets.

CD8 naive samples were CD45RO-negative cells positively selected for CCR7, giving a CD45RA+CCR7+ population that excluded TemRA cells. The donors were healthy, HIV-negative adults who had no recently reported acute infections or vaccinations. Every donor was a Caucasian adult living in Nashville, Tennessee, USA. After blood collection by leukapheresis, PBMCs were isolated using Ficoll-Histopaque density gradient centrifugation and then cryopreserved in the vapor phase of liquid nitrogen. Purity and quantity of every magnetically sorted T cell population were checked by analytical flow cytometry. Each sorted fraction had its genomic DNA isolated and then quantified by UV absorbance on a Nanodrop 2000c. Using the deep immunoSEQ assay, TCR CDR3 regions were amplified from genomic DNA by multiplex PCR. For each cell subset, the extracted genomic DNA was distributed evenly across all wells of several immunoSEQ 96-well plates, and each plate served as one replicate. Each replicate PCR for sorted subsets received around 0.2 ug genomic DNA, equal to roughly 29,000 T cell genomes. The purified libraries were quantified using a Qubit 3.0 fluorometer, sized with a Bioanalyzer 2100, and then quantified again using the KAPA Library Quantification kit. Every immunoSEQ 96-well plate was sequenced on a dedicated single-read 150-cycle Illumina NextSeq 550 flow cell. Processing in the source paper ran as follows. Because the immunoSEQ output included only junctional sequences and no quality scores, the filtering could not be the same as the filtering used for full-length reads. Sequences were annotated with PyIR, a Python wrapper for IgBLAST v1.9, and V/J genes and CDR3 were assigned using IMGT germline references. Reads were removed for weak V/J assignments (E-value above 1e-6), missing CDR3, stop codons, out-of-frame junctions, or ambiguous translated residues. V3J clonotypes were defined by identical inferred V gene, J gene, and CDR3 amino acid sequence. Percentage overlap between repertoires was computed as shared unique clonotypes divided by the size of the smaller repertoire. Richness of each repertoire was evaluated using RTK rarefaction, the Chao1 estimator, and Recon v2.1 estimates of unobserved clonotypes. For all TCRbeta clonotypes obtained by the gDNA method from a few donors, generation probabilities were computed with OLGA. In TCRdb, the immuneACCESS table is reduced to in-frame sequences with V and J assigned. These tables do not hold every clone; where another copy was compared, an unresolved V gene accounts for under half, and the others remain unexplained. That table is the source of V, J and clone size, and D and trimming were worked out from the DNA. This sample lists about 2.1 million clones; roughly 93% were detected once. The ten most abundant clones make up less than 2% of the sample.

Comment on this clone: Its antigen is not yet known. Base-call qualities are not available, and no considerably larger clone is one nucleotide away.

Specimen: naive CD8+ T cells from PBMCs. The cell subset or site tag for this specimen amounts to: CD45RA+CCR7+. The receptor comes from a man between 18 and 35 years old in good health. Some clones in this sample may be carry-over from other donors' samples.

Read as DNA, the sequence is TGTGCCAGCAGCTTTATATCCGGCTACACCTTC. Translated, this gives CASSFISGYTF. In this chain, TRBV7-9 is recombined with TRBJ1-2; the D gene assignment is ambiguous. V is reduced by 3 bases and J by 8 bases, leaving a spacing of 7 bases between them. Spanning cysteine to phenylalanine, the CDR3 consists of 11 amino acids. CDR3 DNA only is kept here, 33 bases in frame from base 1. CDR1 and CDR2, per the germline V gene (reference sequence), are SEHNR and FQNEAQ.